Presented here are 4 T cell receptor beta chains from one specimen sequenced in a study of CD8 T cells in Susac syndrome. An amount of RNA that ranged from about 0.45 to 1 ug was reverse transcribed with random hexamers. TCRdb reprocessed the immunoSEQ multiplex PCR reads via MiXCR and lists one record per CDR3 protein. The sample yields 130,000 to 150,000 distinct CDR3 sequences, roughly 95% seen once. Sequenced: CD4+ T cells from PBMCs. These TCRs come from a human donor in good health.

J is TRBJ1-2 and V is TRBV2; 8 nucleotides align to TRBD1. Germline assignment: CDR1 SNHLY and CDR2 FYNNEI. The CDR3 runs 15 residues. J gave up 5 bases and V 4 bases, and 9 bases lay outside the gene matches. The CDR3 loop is CASSGLGQVLYGYTF. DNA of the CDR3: TGTGCCAGCAGTGGCTTGGGACAGGTTCTTTATGGCTACACCTTC.

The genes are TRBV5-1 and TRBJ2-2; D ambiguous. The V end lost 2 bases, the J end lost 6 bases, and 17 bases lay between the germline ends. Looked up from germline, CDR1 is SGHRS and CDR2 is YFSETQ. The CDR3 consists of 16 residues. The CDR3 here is CASSFLGSTVAGELFF. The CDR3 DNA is TGCGCCAGCAGCTTTTTGGGCAGCACGGTGGCCGGGGAGCTGTTTTTT.

The CDR3 DNA reads as TGTGCCAGCAGCCAAGACCCCGCCCGGGGAACGCTTGAAGCTTTCTTT. Translating it yields CASSQDPARGTLEAFF. The chain couples TRBV3-1 to TRBJ1-1; the D is unclear. Trimming stripped 0 bases from V and 7 bases from J, with 18 bases between. This CDR3 is 16 amino acids long. Germline CDR1 and CDR2: LGHDT and YNNKEL (reference sequence).

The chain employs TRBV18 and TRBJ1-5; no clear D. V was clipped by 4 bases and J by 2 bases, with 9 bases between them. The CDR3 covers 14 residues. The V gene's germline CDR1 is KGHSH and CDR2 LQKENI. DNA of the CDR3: TGTGCCAGCTCACAGCCCGGGGGCAATCAGCCCCAGCATTTT. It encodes CASSQPGGNQPQHF.